The 7 T cell receptor beta chains in this list originate from one sample, sequenced in a study of T cell repertoires in cytomegalovirus infection. TCRdb called the reads again in MiXCR, with one record for every CDR3 protein. This table has fewer than 550,000 distinct CDR3 sequences, under 40% appearing once. The sequenced material came from PBMCs. Receptor source: a human donor in good health (CMV status not recorded). Some clones in this sample may be carry-over from other donors' samples.

The V call is TRBV4-1, the J call TRBJ1-1; TRBD1 is a possible D gene (6 bases). Germline V CDR1 and CDR2: MGHRA, YSYEKL. The CDR3 runs 15 residues. V was trimmed by 2 bases and J by 1 base, leaving 11 bases between them. CDR3 protein: CASSQLTTGNTEAFF. DNA of the CDR3: TGCGCCAGCAGCCAACTAACGACAGGGAACACTGAAGCTTTCTTT.

This clonotype was picked up a small number of times. The rearrangement joins TRBV6-1 to TRBJ2-7, with D hard to call. The V gene lost 5 bases and the J gene lost 9 bases, with 11 bases spanning the gap. The CDR3 consists of 11 residues. Germline lookup yields CDR1 MNHNS and CDR2 SASEGT. The CDR3 sequence: CASSRLLGQYF. The CDR3 nucleotides are TGTGCCAGCAGTCGCTTACTTGGGCAGTACTTC.

This clonotype has only a few counts. The chain recombines TRBV6-1 with TRBJ1-2; 8 bases line up with TRBD1. The germline V gene has CDR1 MNHNS and CDR2 SASEGT. The CDR3 extends over 15 amino acids. Trimming cost V 6 bases and J 2 bases; bases outside gene matches: 8. The CDR3 is CASSQGQGGNYGYTF. In nucleotides, the CDR3 is TGTGCCAGCAGCCAAGGACAGGGAGGCAACTATGGCTACACCTTC.

V and J are TRBV6-8 and TRBJ2-1, with D hard to call. Between the trimmed V and J ends, which lost 0 bases and 3 bases, there was a span of 9 bases. CDR1 is MNHGY and CDR2 is SAAAGT in the germline V gene. This CDR3 comprises 15 residues. The CDR3: CASSYSGSFYNEQFF. The CDR3 DNA sequence: TGTGCCAGCAGTTACTCGGGTAGCTTCTACAATGAGCAGTTCTTC.

Regarding this clonotype: A much bigger clone sits one base away, suggesting this may be a read error. The V and J genes are TRBV7-9 and TRBJ1-4, with D hard to call. Trimming pared 1 base from V and 12 bases from J, leaving 12 bases between. The CDR3 runs to 13 residues. Germline V gene data show CDR1 as SEHNR and CDR2 as FQNEAQ (reference sequence). CDR3 sequence: CASSLVFGEELFF. Here the CDR3 DNA reads TGTGCCAGCAGCTTAGTGTTTGGGGAGGAACTGTTTTTT.

The V and J genes are TRBV19 and TRBJ1-2; D perhaps matches TRBD1 (5 bases). In germline, CDR1 is LNHDA, CDR2 SQIVND (reference sequence). The germline V and J ends were trimmed by 7 bases and 3 bases, with 9 bases remaining between them. The CDR3 is made up of 12 amino acids. The CDR3 loop is CASTDSYYGYTF. The DNA of the CDR3 is TGTGCCAGTACCGACAGCTACTATGGCTACACCTTC.

There are a few counts of this clonotype. The V gene is TRBV24-1, the J gene TRBJ2-2, with TRBD1 identical over 7 bases. CDR1 and CDR2 from the germline V gene are KGHDR and SFDVKD. Trimming cost V 9 bases and J 4 bases; bases outside gene matches: 4. This CDR3 has 13 residues. CDR3 sequence reads: CATEGQITGELFF. Written as DNA, the CDR3 is TGTGCCACCGAGGGACAGATCACCGGGGAGCTGTTTTTT.